Shown below are 15 T cell receptor beta chains from a single sample sequenced in a study of cytomegalovirus exposure and HLA in healthy donors. The PCR made use of 60 Vbeta and 13 Jbeta primers. Clones were read by immunoSEQ multiplex PCR, and TCRdb kept only the in-frame ones, dropping some. The table records approximately 210,000 clones, approximately 85% of them present only once. Specimen: PBMCs. The receptors here all came from a man aged 18 to 29 in good health and CMV-seronegative.

V and J are TRBV9 and TRBJ2-5; D is perhaps TRBD1 (6 bases). Trimming removed 6 bases from V and 5 bases from J, with 11 bases in between. The CDR3 is 12 amino acids. Germline CDR1 SGDLS, CDR2 YYNGEE. Written as DNA, the CDR3 is TGTGCCAGCAACAGGGCTGGGGAGACCCAGTACTTC. This gives the protein CASNRAGETQYF.

V is TRBV5-4 and J is TRBJ2-1; perhaps TRBD2 as D (6 bases). The V end was cut by 4 bases, the J end by 0 bases, with 11 bases between. CDR1 and CDR2 (germline): SGHNT, YYREEE (reference sequence). The CDR3 has 15 amino acids. This CDR3 reads CASSAGTASYNEQFF. In nucleotides, the CDR3 is TGTGCCAGCAGCGCCGGGACTGCCTCCTACAATGAGCAGTTCTTC. Variable domain in full (rest from reference TRBV5-4 and TRBJ2-1): ETGVTQSPTHLIKTRGQQVTLRCSSQSGHNTVSWYQQALGQGPQFIFQYYREEENGRGNFPPRFSGLQFPNYSSELNVNALELDDSALYLCASSAGTASYNEQFFGPGTRLTVL.

The gene calls are TRBV10-3 and TRBJ1-3; the D gene is possibly TRBD1 (5 bases). This CDR3 has 15 amino acids. Germline CDR1 ENHRY, CDR2 SYGVKD. Deletions cut 6 bases from V and 3 bases from J, with 15 bases between. This CDR3 is CAIRDGGVSGNTIYF. The DNA for the CDR3 is TGTGCCATCAGGGACGGGGGGGTCAGTGGAAACACCATATATTTT.

The chain carries TRBV5-1 and TRBJ2-7; 11 nucleotides agree with TRBD1. Unmatched junction bases numbered 8, after V lost 4 bases and J lost 5 bases. In germline, CDR1 is SGHRS, CDR2 YFSETQ. This CDR3 has 15 amino acids. The CDR3, as DNA: TGCGCCAGCAGCAACGGACAGGGGGCGAGAAACGAGCAGTACTTC. Translated, it gives CASSNGQGARNEQYF.

J is TRBJ1-6 and V is TRBV5-5, with D uncertain. The CDR3 length is 15 residues. V lost 2 bases and J 6 bases, leaving 12 bases between the germline ends. Looked up from germline, CDR1 is SGHKS and CDR2 is YYEKEE (reference sequence). CDR3 region: CASSFGVNRNSPLHF. CDR3 nucleotide sequence: TGTGCCAGCAGCTTTGGAGTGAACCGTAATTCACCCCTCCACTTT.

The CDR3 bases are TGTGCCAGCAGCTTGGAACTAGCGGACTACGAGCAGTACTTC. Translating gives CASSLELADYEQYF. This chain uses TRBV5-4 with TRBJ2-7; TRBD2 agrees at 8 bases. Trimming cost V 0 bases and J 3 bases; bases outside gene matches: 2. This CDR3 is built from 14 residues. Germline-derived CDR1 and CDR2 are SGHNT and YYREEE (reference sequence).

V usage is TRBV28 and J usage is TRBJ1-5; 7 nucleotides line up with TRBD1. The V gene's germline CDR1 is MDHEN and CDR2 SYDVKM. With V trimmed by 4 bases and J by 0 bases, 6 bases remained unmatched. The CDR3 has 16 amino acids. CDR3 protein: CASSWGDRVSNQPQHF. CDR3 nucleotide sequence: TGTGCCAGCAGTTGGGGAGACAGGGTTAGCAATCAGCCCCAGCATTTT.

CDR3 residues: CASSQGQGALNEQFF. DNA of the CDR3: TGCGCCAGCAGCCAGGGACAGGGGGCTCTCAATGAGCAGTTCTTC. This rearrangement joins TRBV4-1 to TRBJ2-1, with 12 nucleotides matching TRBD1. The CDR3 length is 15 residues. Trimming at V came to 3 bases and at J to 6 bases, leaving 3 bases not matched to a gene. Germline values: CDR1 MGHRA, CDR2 YSYEKL.

V is TRBV29-1 and J is TRBJ1-4; 7 nucleotides line up with TRBD1. Unmatched junction bases numbered 8, after V lost 5 bases and J lost 5 bases. Germline V CDR1 and CDR2: SQVTM, ANQGSEA. This CDR3 region has 14 residues. The CDR3 is CSVLPTGSNEKLFF. CDR3 nucleotides: TGCAGCGTTCTACCGACAGGGTCCAATGAAAAACTGTTTTTT.

This chain links TRBV6-1 with TRBJ2-4; D is undetermined. Germline-derived CDR1 and CDR2 are MNHNS and SASEGT. Trimming shortened V by 8 bases and J by 1 base, and 12 bases separated the two germline ends. CDR3 length equals 14 residues. The CDR3 DNA sequence: TGTGCCAGCCCCCCGCCCGGGGCCAAAAACATTCAGTACTTC. Translating gives CASPPPGAKNIQYF.

The chain links TRBV9 to TRBJ2-5; TRBD1 is a possible D gene (6 bases). CDR1 and CDR2 (germline): SGDLS, YYNGEE. V dropped 2 bases and J dropped 4 bases, with 15 bases sitting between them. This CDR3 comprises 15 residues. CDR3 nucleotide sequence: TGTGCCAGCAGCGTTGGGACACAGGTCCGAGAGACCCAGTACTTC. The encoded protein is CASSVGTQVRETQYF.

V is TRBV2 and J is TRBJ2-7; 9 bases agree with TRBD2. The germline gives CDR1 SNHLY, CDR2 FYNNEI. V lost 2 bases, J lost 3 bases, and 2 bases stayed unmatched. The CDR3 length is 14 residues. This CDR3 reads CASSENSGSYEQYF. As DNA, the CDR3 is TGTGCCAGCAGTGAAAATAGCGGGAGCTACGAGCAGTACTTC. The full variable domain, its missing parts supplied by reference TRBV2 and TRBJ2-7, is EPEVTQTPSHQVTQMGQEVILRCVPISNHLYFYWYRQILGQKVEFLVSFYNNEISEKSEIFDDQFSVERPDGSNFTLKIRSTKLEDSAMYFCASSENSGSYEQYFGPGTRLTVT.

The gene calls are TRBV13 and TRBJ2-3; 11 positions match TRBD2. Germline values: CDR1 PRHDT, CDR2 FYEKMQ (reference sequence). CDR3 length equals 15 residues. With V trimmed by 6 bases and J by 3 bases, 5 bases remained unmatched. DNA for the CDR3: TGTGCCAGCAGGGATACTAGCGGGAGAACAGATACGCAGTATTTT. Translated: CASRDTSGRTDTQYF.

The rearrangement joins TRBV4-2 to TRBJ1-2; tentative D call: TRBD1 (5 bases). V lost 3 bases, J lost 3 bases, and 11 bases lay in between. The CDR3 contains 14 residues. Germline values: CDR1 LGHNA, CDR2 YNFKEQ. The CDR3 sequence is CASSQETGDYGYTF. As DNA, the CDR3 is TGTGCCAGCAGCCAGGAAACAGGAGACTATGGCTACACCTTC.

This chain links TRBV6-5 with TRBJ2-7; TRBD2 aligns across 7 bases. The V gene's germline CDR1 is MNHEY and CDR2 SVGAGI. This CDR3 region has 15 residues. Unmatched junction bases numbered 12, after V lost 6 bases and J lost 4 bases. Here the CDR3 reads CASRPPSGELYEQYF. The CDR3 DNA reads TGTGCCAGCAGACCCCCGAGCGGGGAATTGTACGAGCAGTACTTC.